Shown below are 25 T cell receptor beta chains from a single sample sequenced in a study of blood T cells in healthy people across ages. Together with a sample-barcoded 5' primer, a J-beta primer mix was included in a second PCR lasting about 6 to 11 cycles. Each CDR3 protein is one row after TCRdb ran MiXCR on the 5' RACE reads. The sample yields roughly 2 million distinct CDR3 sequences, roughly 50% seen once. Sequenced input: blood. Receptors were obtained from a woman aged 40 to 50 in good health.

This chain links TRBV12-3 or TRBV12-4 with TRBJ2-3; 9 nucleotides line up with TRBD2. The V and J ends lost 8 bases and 2 bases, in that order; junction bases with no gene match: 5. CDR3 length: 14 residues. In nucleotides, the CDR3 is TGTGCCAGCTGCGCGGGACTAGCCACAGATACGCAGTATTTT. Its protein product is CASCAGLATDTQYF.

The rearrangement joins TRBV28 to TRBJ2-5, with a possible D match to TRBD1 (5 bases). The CDR3 loop spans 15 amino acids. CDR1 and CDR2 from the germline V gene are MDHEN and SYDVKM. The germline V and J ends were trimmed by 3 bases and 0 bases, with 11 bases remaining between them. CDR3 nucleotide sequence: TGTGCCAGCAGTTTGTCAGGGAAGTACCAAGAGACCCAGTACTTC. Translated: CASSLSGKYQETQYF. Combining the CDR3 with reference TRBV28 and TRBJ2-5 gives the whole variable domain DVKVTQSSRYLVKRTGEKVFLECVQDMDHENMFWYRQDPGLGLRLIYFSYDVKMKEKGDIPEGYSVSREKKERFSLILESASTNQTSMYLCASSLSGKYQETQYFGPGTRLLVL.

This clonotype was seen many times. Sequence at one end of the junction differs from germline and may be a read error. J is TRBJ1-2 and V is TRBV14; D unresolved. The CDR3 spans 13 residues. The germline V gene encodes CDR1 SGHDN and CDR2 FVKESK. The CDR3 sequence: CASSQDSGYGYTF. DNA for the CDR3: TGCGCCAGCAGCCAAGATTCAGGCTATGGCTACACCTTC.

The V call is TRBV14, the J call TRBJ1-6, with a possible D match to TRBD1 (6 bases). V gave up 2 bases and J gave up 10 bases, with 15 bases separating them. Germline lookup yields CDR1 SGHDN and CDR2 FVKESK. The CDR3 covers 15 residues. CDR3 sequence reads: CASSQRKTGGSPLHF. The CDR3 coding sequence is TGTGCCAGCAGCCAACGGAAGACGGGGGGCTCACCCCTCCACTTT.

The V and J genes are TRBV20-1 and TRBJ2-5; no firm D call. The CDR3 loop spans 12 amino acids. V was clipped by 8 bases and J by 2 bases, with 12 bases between them. From germline, CDR1 is DFQATT and CDR2 SNEGSKA (reference sequence). In DNA, the CDR3 is TGCAGTTCCTTGACACAACAAGAGACCCAGTACTTC. It encodes CSSLTQQETQYF.

The genes are TRBV24-1 and TRBJ2-7; 12 nucleotides line up with TRBD2. With 0 bases clipped from V and 7 bases from J, the junction kept 9 bases outside the gene matches. Germline loops: CDR1 KGHDR, CDR2 SFDVKD. This CDR3 has 17 residues. CDR3 residues: CATSDLRTSGEYNEQYF. DNA of the CDR3: TGTGCCACCAGTGATTTGCGGACTAGCGGGGAGTACAATGAGCAGTACTTC.

There are a few counts of this clonotype. The rearrangement joins TRBV27 to TRBJ2-1, with 10 bases fitting TRBD2. This CDR3 has 17 residues. Germline values: CDR1 MNHEY, CDR2 SMNVEV (reference sequence). Trimming removed 6 bases from V and 3 bases from J; junction bases left unmatched: 11. The CDR3 sequence: CASRSRTSGPFYNEQFF. The CDR3 nucleotides read TGTGCCAGCAGATCTAGGACTAGCGGACCCTTCTACAATGAGCAGTTCTTC.

Notes on this clonotype: Being one base from a much bigger clone, this may be a read error. The chain joins TRBV13 to TRBJ2-1; 12 nucleotides match TRBD2. This CDR3 is 15 amino acids long. The V gene's germline CDR1 is PRHDT and CDR2 FYEKMQ (reference sequence). The CDR3 loop reads CAGSSPGLAGNEQFF. As DNA, the CDR3 is TGTGCCGGCAGCTCACCTGGACTAGCGGGGAATGAGCAGTTCTTC.

This clonotype was counted a few times. The J gene is TRBJ2-1, the V gene TRBV3-1; D is undetermined. CDR3 length equals 14 residues. Trimming cost V 1 base and J 4 bases, with 8 bases left between them. Looked up from germline, CDR1 is LGHDT and CDR2 is YNNKEL (reference sequence). The CDR3 DNA is TGTGCCAGCAGCCAAGTGGACCTATACAATGAGCAGTTCTTC. The encoded protein is CASSQVDLYNEQFF.

The gene calls are TRBV20-1 and TRBJ1-5; 9 bases line up with TRBD1. The CDR3 sequence is 17 residues long. The V gene's germline CDR1 is DFQATT and CDR2 SNEGSKA (reference sequence). V shed 0 bases and J 3 bases; nucleotides not matched to a gene: 9. CDR3 bases: TGCAGTGCTAGAGAGGAGAAGACAGGGGGGTCCAATCAGCCCCAGCATTTT. Protein: CSAREEKTGGSNQPQHF.

The J gene is TRBJ2-7, the V gene TRBV4-3; D ambiguous. The CDR3 length is 10 residues. Between the trimmed V and J ends, which lost 9 bases and 2 bases, there was a span of 5 bases. CDR1 LGHNA and CDR2 YSLEER come from the germline V gene. The CDR3 region is CASCTYEQYF. The CDR3 region has the DNA TGCGCCAGTTGCACCTACGAGCAGTACTTC.

The V gene is TRBV7-2, the J gene TRBJ2-3; 7 bases are a match to TRBD2. Per the germline V gene, CDR1 is SGHTA and CDR2 is FQGNSA. Unmatched junction bases numbered 14, after V lost 1 base and J lost 1 base. The CDR3 has 19 amino acids. This CDR3 is CASSLELGGREDRTDTQYF. CDR3 sequence (DNA): TGTGCCAGCAGCTTAGAGCTCGGTGGCCGGGAGGATCGCACAGATACGCAGTATTTT. The variable domain in full, with the rest retrieved from reference TRBV7-2 and TRBJ2-3, is GAGVSQSPSNKVTEKGKDVELRCDPISGHTALYWYRQSLGQGLEFLIYFQGNSAPDKSGLPSDRFSAERTGGSVSTLTIQRTQQEDSAVYLCASSLELGGREDRTDTQYFGPGTRLTVL.

Remarks on this clonotype: Sequence at one end of the junction differs from germline and may be a read error. The chain joins TRBV7-7 to TRBJ2-5, with no clear D. The length of the CDR3 is 17 residues. Per germline, CDR1 SSHAT and CDR2 FNYEAQ (reference sequence). CDR3 in DNA: TGTGCTAGCAGCTTAAAGCCCCATGTTCAAGGCCAAGAGACCCAGTACTTC. Its translation is CASSLKPHVQGQETQYF. Full variable domain (remainder filled in from reference TRBV7-7 and TRBJ2-5): GAGVSQSPRYKVTKRGQDVTLRCDPISSHATLYWYQQALGQGPEFLTYFNYEAQPDKSGLPSDRFSAERPEGSISTLTIQRTEQRDSAMYRCASSLKPHVQGQETQYFGPGTRLLVL.

This chain uses TRBV12-3 or TRBV12-4 with TRBJ1-2; D might be TRBD1 (5 bases). V lost 7 bases and J lost 4, with 13 bases in between. The CDR3 consists of 13 residues. The DNA for the CDR3 is TGTGCCAGCAAGAGGGGAGCGAGCTATGGCTACACCTTC. Protein sequence: CASKRGASYGYTF.

This clonotype turned up a few times. This sequence joins TRBV28 and TRBJ2-4; perhaps D is TRBD1 or TRBD2 (5 bases each). The CDR3 runs to 15 residues. V lost 8 bases, J lost 6 bases, and 20 bases lay in between. Germline assignment: CDR1 MDHEN and CDR2 SYDVKM. CDR3 amino acids: CASGFLRGVGNIQYF. In DNA, the CDR3 is TGTGCCAGCGGGTTCTTGAGAGGGGTCGGAAACATTCAGTACTTC.

This chain links TRBV11-2 with TRBJ2-7; a possible D gene is TRBD2 (6 bases). The closer fit of TRBJ2-5 to the DNA end suggests the J call may be wrong. There are 15 residues in the CDR3. Germline V gene data show CDR1 as SGHAT and CDR2 as FQNNGV. The CDR3 sequence: CASSPGDDTQETQYF. In nucleotides, the CDR3 is TGTGCCAGCAGCCCGGGGGACGACACTCAAGAGACCCAGTACTTC.

Only a few counts were recorded for this clonotype. V is TRBV27 and J is TRBJ1-4, with a possible D match to TRBD1 (5 bases). CDR1 and CDR2 (germline): MNHEY, SMNVEV (reference sequence). V dropped 3 bases and J dropped 1 base, with 9 bases sitting between them. The CDR3 loop spans 15 amino acids. The DNA of the CDR3 is TGTGCCAGCAGTTTGGGCGGGGGAACTAATGAAAAACTGTTTTTT. The encoded protein is CASSLGGGTNEKLFF.

The chain recombines TRBV20-1 with TRBJ1-1; D is unresolved. CDR3 length: 13 amino acids. Germline loops: CDR1 DFQATT, CDR2 SNEGSKA (reference sequence). Written as DNA, the CDR3 is TGCAGACTACCACACGGGAGACGCACTGAAGCTTTCTTT. Translating it yields CRLPHGRRTEAFF.

The chain is built from TRBV15 and TRBJ2-1; TRBD1 aligns across 12 bases. The J call could be wrong; TRBJ2-7 is a better fit for the DNA end. Germline V gene lookup returns CDR1 LNHNV and CDR2 YYDKDF (reference sequence). The CDR3 runs to 16 residues. CDR3 DNA sequence: TGTGCCACCAGCAGACCGGGACAGGGGGCCTACAATGAGCAGTACTTC. Its protein product is CATSRPGQGAYNEQYF.

This chain uses TRBV4-3 with TRBJ2-5; 11 bases match TRBD2. J was trimmed by 5 bases and V by 0 bases; bases with no gene match: 2. The CDR3 sequence is 15 residues long. The V gene's germline CDR1 is LGHNA and CDR2 YSLEER. Here the CDR3 reads CASSQDLAGGETQYF. The CDR3 DNA reads as TGCGCCAGCAGCCAAGACCTAGCGGGGGGTGAGACCCAGTACTTC.

The table lists this clonotype with a count of one. The chain has TRBV20-1 and TRBJ2-7; 10 nucleotides agree with TRBD2. The germline V gene encodes CDR1 DFQATT and CDR2 SNEGSKA (reference sequence). The ends lost 6 bases at V and 7 bases at J; junction bases unmatched: 12. The CDR3 is made up of 14 amino acids. CDR3 DNA sequence: TGCAGTGCCTCAATTAGCGGGGGGCACAATGAGCAGTACTTC. Its translation is CSASISGGHNEQYF.

The chain recombines TRBV2 with TRBJ1-2, with unresolved D. CDR1 and CDR2 (germline): SNHLY, FYNNEI. With 6 bases removed from V and 5 bases from J, the gap between germline ends came to 22 bases. CDR3 size: 16 residues. The CDR3 sequence: CASRPGGPTYSYGYTF. The CDR3 bases are TGTGCCAGCAGGCCGGGAGGTCCAACTTACTCATATGGCTACACCTTC.

This clonotype was detected a few times. The chain couples TRBV15 to TRBJ2-7; a weak D match, TRBD1 (5 bases). The CDR3 has 14 amino acids. Per germline, CDR1 LNHNV and CDR2 YYDKDF (reference sequence). DNA of the CDR3: TGTGCTACCGGGTTAGCAGGGTCTTTCGGGGAGCAGTACTTC. It yields the protein CATGLAGSFGEQYF.

The gene calls are TRBV12-3 or TRBV12-4 and TRBJ2-3; 7 bases match TRBD1. The junction had 11 bases not matched to a gene; V was cut back by 5 bases and J by 3 bases. The CDR3 runs 16 residues. The CDR3 sequence is CASSGRARGRTDTQYF. The CDR3 DNA sequence: TGTGCCAGCAGTGGGCGAGCGAGGGGGCGAACAGATACGCAGTATTTT.

The table lists this clonotype with a count of one. A read error may account for a junction end that differs from germline. This chain uses TRBV7-2 with TRBJ1-1; D gene unclear. The CDR3 sequence is 14 residues long. Germline CDR1 SGHTA, CDR2 FQGNSA. In DNA form, the CDR3 reads TGTGCCAGTAGCTTAGACGGCAGGAGGACTGAAGCTTTCTTT. Amino acids: CASSLDGRRTEAFF.